One sample yielded the 21 T cell receptor beta chains listed below, sequenced in a study of blood T cell repertoires in COVID-19. Clones were read by immunoSEQ multiplex PCR, and TCRdb kept only the in-frame ones, dropping some. The sample shows approximately 110,000 clones, roughly 80% of them seen only once. The sample taken for sequencing was peripheral blood. The origin of the receptors is a man older than 75 with COVID-19, enrolled during active disease.

V gene TRBV10-3 combines with J gene TRBJ1-6, with 8 bases lining up with TRBD1. V dropped 11 bases and J dropped 7; count of bases not matched to a gene: 4. Germline CDR1 and CDR2: ENHRY and SYGVKD. The CDR3 has 12 residues. DNA for the CDR3: TGTGCCGGACGGGACAGGAATTCACCCCTCCACTTT. This sequence encodes CAGRDRNSPLHF.

The chain carries TRBV7-2 and TRBJ2-7; TRBD2 is a possible D gene (7 bases). Germline loops: CDR1 SGHTA, CDR2 FQGNSA. This CDR3 region has 15 residues. Trimming stripped 7 bases from V and 3 bases from J, with 19 bases between. CDR3 DNA sequence: TGTGCCAGCACCTCTAGGGGGGGGAACGTCTACGAGCAGTACTTC. It yields the protein CASTSRGGNVYEQYF.

The chain couples TRBV4-2 to TRBJ2-1; weak D call: TRBD2 (5 bases). The CDR3 loop spans 16 amino acids. The V end lost 0 bases, the J end lost 0 bases, and 9 bases lay between the germline ends. Germline V gives CDR1 LGHNA, CDR2 YNFKEQ. CDR3 in amino acids: CASSQDPGNSYNEQFF. DNA of the CDR3: TGTGCCAGCAGCCAAGATCCCGGGAACTCCTACAATGAGCAGTTCTTC.

The J gene is TRBJ1-1, the V gene TRBV5-1; 7 positions agree with TRBD1. This CDR3 region has 15 residues. CDR1 and CDR2 (germline): SGHRS, YFSETQ. The V and J ends lost 2 bases and 1 base, in that order; junction bases with no gene match: 5. The CDR3 reads CASSFLTGRNTEAFF. The CDR3 DNA is TGCGCCAGCAGCTTCCTGACAGGGAGGAACACTGAAGCTTTCTTT.

Only one count was recorded for this clone. The rearrangement joins TRBV21-1 to TRBJ2-7; no check of the table's D call, TRBD1, against the DNA was made. TRBV21-1 is given as a pseudogene. This CDR3 is built from 17 residues. CDR3 sequence: CASSKARTGIESYEQYF. CDR3 nucleotide sequence: TGTGCCAGCAGCAAAGCCCGAACAGGGATCGAATCCTACGAGCAGTACTTC.

This chain's CDR3 is CASTLTGRTEAFF. In DNA form, the CDR3 reads TGTGCCAGCACCCTGACAGGGCGCACTGAAGCTTTCTTT. The gene calls are TRBV25-1 and TRBJ1-1, with TRBD1 matching over 7 bases. This CDR3 is 13 amino acids long. Germline assignment: CDR1 MGHDK and CDR2 SYGVNS. J gave up 4 bases and V 7 bases, and 6 bases lay outside the gene matches.

The V call is TRBV5-1, the J call TRBJ1-1; possible D gene TRBD1, 6 bases. This CDR3 is built from 13 residues. Germline V gene sequence: CDR1 SGHRS, CDR2 YFSETQ. Deletions cut 2 bases from V and 3 bases from J, with 8 bases between. CDR3 sequence: CASSLQGYTEAFF. The CDR3 region has the DNA TGCGCCAGCAGCTTACAGGGTTACACTGAAGCTTTCTTT.

The J gene is TRBJ1-2, the V gene TRBV10-3, with 10 bases identical to TRBD1. Looked up from germline, CDR1 is ENHRY and CDR2 is SYGVKD. V shed 3 bases and J 2 bases; nucleotides not matched to a gene: 3. The CDR3 consists of 15 residues. In DNA form, the CDR3 reads TGTGCCATCAGTGACCTGGGACAGGGGAACTATGGCTACACCTTC. Its translation is CAISDLGQGNYGYTF.

This chain links TRBV5-1 with TRBJ2-4; D may be TRBD1 (6 bases). Trimming shortened V by 0 bases and J by 0 bases, and 10 bases separated the two germline ends. The CDR3 spans 16 residues. The V gene's germline CDR1 is SGHRS and CDR2 YFSETQ. CDR3 bases: TGCGCCAGCAGCTTGGGGGGGCGACCAGCCAAAAACATTCAGTACTTC. Translating it yields CASSLGGRPAKNIQYF.

The chain carries TRBV3-1 (or the pseudogene TRBV3-2) and TRBJ2-5, with unresolved D. The CDR3 is 13 residues long. V was pared by 2 bases and J by 4 bases, with 8 bases between. Germline assignment: CDR1 LGHDT and CDR2 YNNKEL (reference sequence). The CDR3 DNA reads as TGTGCCAGCAGCCAAACGGTGTCAGAGACCCAGTACTTC. Protein sequence: CASSQTVSETQYF.

The chain links TRBV9 to TRBJ1-2, with a weak D call TRBD1 (5 bases). The germline V and J ends were trimmed by 1 base and 4 bases, with 14 bases remaining between them. Germline V gene data show CDR1 as SGDLS and CDR2 as YYNGEE. The CDR3 loop spans 15 amino acids. Here the CDR3 reads CASSVSGPSPYGYTF. The CDR3 nucleotides are TGTGCCAGCAGCGTATCAGGGCCCTCTCCCTATGGCTACACCTTC.

This chain uses TRBV19 with TRBJ2-7; 12 bases line up with TRBD2. Germline loops: CDR1 LNHDA, CDR2 SQIVND (reference sequence). The CDR3 extends over 19 amino acids. V shed 6 bases, J shed 4 bases, and the junction held 19 bases outside the gene matches. This chain's CDR3 is CASRHQDRRTSGISYEQYF. CDR3 DNA: TGTGCCAGTAGACATCAGGACCGGAGGACTAGCGGGATATCTTACGAGCAGTACTTC.

Concerning this clone: The sample contains more than one DNA sequence encoding this CDR3. This chain links TRBV6-5 with TRBJ2-5; D may be TRBD2 (5 bases). The CDR3 is 12 amino acids. Trimming removed 2 bases at V and 5 bases at J, with 6 bases between. Germline-derived CDR1 and CDR2 are MNHEY and SVGAGI. CDR3 protein: CASSYPGETQYF. Written as DNA, the CDR3 is TGTGCCAGCAGTTACCCGGGGGAGACCCAGTACTTC.

J is TRBJ1-1 and V is TRBV7-2; D is uncertain. Germline-derived CDR1 and CDR2 are SGHTA and FQGNSA. The CDR3 extends over 14 amino acids. Trimming stripped 2 bases from V and 1 base from J, with 8 bases between. The CDR3 reads CASSLNYRNTEAFF. As DNA, the CDR3 is TGTGCCAGCAGCTTAAATTACAGGAACACTGAAGCTTTCTTT. Complete variable domain (other parts from reference TRBV7-2 and TRBJ1-1): GAGVSQSPSNKVTEKGKDVELRCDPISGHTALYWYRQSLGQGLEFLIYFQGNSAPDKSGLPSDRFSAERTGGSVSTLTIQRTQQEDSAVYLCASSLNYRNTEAFFGQGTRLTVV.

The J gene is TRBJ2-3, the V gene TRBV5-1, with D perhaps TRBD1 (5 bases). The CDR3 has 14 residues. V lost 3 bases, J lost 2 bases, and 10 bases lay in between. Germline CDR1 reads SGHRS; CDR2 reads YFSETQ. CDR3 loop: CASSSTVATDTQYF. The CDR3 DNA reads TGCGCCAGCAGCTCGACAGTAGCCACAGATACGCAGTATTTT.

This sequence joins TRBV2 and TRBJ1-1; 9 bases fit TRBD1. There are 16 residues in the CDR3. The junction had 7 bases not matched to a gene; V was cut back by 4 bases and J by 1 base. Looked up from germline, CDR1 is SNHLY and CDR2 is FYNNEI. This CDR3 reads CASSVDRGRRNTEAFF. DNA of the CDR3: TGTGCCAGCAGTGTGGACAGGGGAAGAAGGAACACTGAAGCTTTCTTT.

The V call is TRBV6-2 or TRBV6-3, the J call TRBJ2-7; 9 bases fit TRBD1. CDR3 length: 16 amino acids. V gave up 2 bases and J gave up 6 bases; unmatched junction bases: 11. Germline values: CDR1 MNHEY, CDR2 SVGEGT. The CDR3 region is CASSYIPTGGRSEQYF. The CDR3 DNA reads TGTGCCAGCAGTTACATTCCAACAGGGGGCCGAAGCGAGCAGTACTTC.

The gene calls are TRBV5-1 and TRBJ2-3, with D tentatively TRBD2 (5 bases). The CDR3 loop spans 17 amino acids. Germline V gives CDR1 SGHRS, CDR2 YFSETQ. V was shortened by 0 bases and J by 2 bases, with 16 bases between the two germline ends. CDR3: CASSLARGSEYTDTQYF. The CDR3 nucleotides read TGCGCCAGCAGCTTGGCCCGGGGTAGCGAGTACACAGATACGCAGTATTTT.

This chain uses TRBV24-1 with TRBJ2-7; TRBD1 might be the D (6 bases). In germline, CDR1 is KGHDR, CDR2 SFDVKD. The length of the CDR3 is 14 residues. The V end lost 4 bases, the J end lost 3 bases, and 12 bases lay between the germline ends. CDR3 loop: CATSDPGQNYEQYF. CDR3 nucleotides: TGTGCCACCAGTGACCCCGGACAGAACTACGAGCAGTACTTC.

J is TRBJ2-3 and V is TRBV30, with 11 bases lining up with TRBD2. Looked up from germline, CDR1 is GTSNPN and CDR2 is SVGIG (reference sequence). With 5 bases clipped from V and 1 base from J, the junction kept 2 bases outside the gene matches. The CDR3 runs 14 residues. CDR3 residues: CAWSGLAGTDTQYF. CDR3 sequence (DNA): TGTGCCTGGTCGGGACTAGCGGGCACAGATACGCAGTATTTT.

In its sample, this clone was seen once. The chain combines TRBV7-9 with TRBJ2-7; perhaps TRBD2 as D (6 bases). Germline lookup yields CDR1 SEHNR and CDR2 FQNEAQ (reference sequence). The CDR3 length is 15 residues. V lost 5 bases and J 2 bases, leaving 16 bases between the germline ends. As DNA, the CDR3 is TGTGCCAGCAGCCTCCCGGGGGTGGCTCCCTACGAGCAGTACTTC. Its protein product is CASSLPGVAPYEQYF.